Each of the 26 T cell receptor beta chains below was sequenced from the same sample in a study of PD-1 blockade in classical Hodgkin lymphoma. All the patients suffered relapse after autologous stem cell transplantation, and brentuximab vedotin exposure differed. The assay was immunoSEQ multiplex PCR, and TCRdb's table has in-frame clones only and misses some. The table has some 24,000 clones, roughly three quarters seen once; the top ten hold 6.7%. The material was peripheral blood mononuclear cells (PBMCs), obtained at baseline. These receptors all come from a human donor with classical Hodgkin lymphoma.

The chain uses TRBV5-1 and TRBJ2-3; D is uncertain. Trimming shortened V by 5 bases and J by 3 bases, and 10 bases separated the two germline ends. The CDR3 is made up of 13 amino acids. CDR1 and CDR2 from the germline V gene are SGHRS and YFSETQ. Here the CDR3 DNA reads TGCGCCAGCAGATATGGTTTGACAGATACGCAGTATTTT. Its protein is CASRYGLTDTQYF.

The J gene is TRBJ2-7, the V gene TRBV27, with 9 bases identical to TRBD2. Germline V gene lookup returns CDR1 MNHEY and CDR2 SMNVEV (reference sequence). This CDR3 spans 15 amino acids. The V segment lost 5 bases and the J segment 8 bases; nucleotides outside the gene matches: 13. The CDR3 nucleotides are TGTGCCAGCAGTCTAGCGGGTCGGAGCGGGGGGCAGCAGTACTTC. It yields the protein CASSLAGRSGGQQYF.

This clone was found a few times. The chain is built from TRBV2 and TRBJ1-1, with D unclear. The CDR3 has 11 residues. Germline V CDR1 and CDR2: SNHLY, FYNNEI. The CDR3 DNA reads as TGTGTTACTGACACATTCACTGAAGCTTTCTTT. Translated: CVTDTFTEAFF.

The chain has TRBV28 and TRBJ2-7; no clear D. From germline, CDR1 is MDHEN and CDR2 SYDVKM. Trimming removed 1 base from V and 4 bases from J, with 5 bases in between. This CDR3 has 12 amino acids. The CDR3 loop is CASSLSEYEQYF. CDR3 in DNA: TGTGCCAGCAGTTTATCTGAGTACGAGCAGTACTTC.

The V gene is TRBV2, the J gene TRBJ1-2; no definite D call. The CDR3 runs to 11 residues. Trimming removed 2 bases at V and 6 bases at J, with 4 bases between. Germline CDR1 is SNHLY and CDR2 is FYNNEI. The CDR3 sequence: CASSEPDGYTF. The DNA of the CDR3 is TGTGCCAGCAGTGAACCTGATGGCTACACCTTC.

V usage is TRBV5-1 and J usage is TRBJ1-1, with TRBD1 as a possible D gene (6 bases). V dropped 1 base and J dropped 1 base, with 8 bases sitting between them. Germline V gene data show CDR1 as SGHRS and CDR2 as YFSETQ. The CDR3 is 14 amino acids. CDR3 region: CASSLWGPNTEAFF. In DNA, the CDR3 is TGCGCCAGCAGCTTGTGGGGGCCGAACACTGAAGCTTTCTTT.

This chain links TRBV7-3 with TRBJ2-1; no reliable D call. CDR3 length equals 13 residues. CDR1 and CDR2 from the germline V gene are SGHTA and FQGTGA. V lost 5 bases, J lost 8 bases, and 13 bases lay in between. CDR3 sequence reads: CASSDQVSDEQFF. The CDR3 DNA sequence: TGTGCCAGCAGCGATCAGGTTTCCGATGAGCAGTTCTTC.

This chain joins TRBV6-6 and TRBJ2-5; TRBD1 matches at 9 bases. J was trimmed by 3 bases and V by 6 bases; bases with no gene match: 5. The CDR3 extends over 14 amino acids. CDR1 and CDR2 from the germline V gene are MNHNY and SVGAGI (reference sequence). The CDR3 region has the DNA TGTGCCAGCAGGCCGACAGGGGGAAAAGAGACCCAGTACTTC. This sequence encodes CASRPTGGKETQYF.

The rearrangement joins TRBV9 to TRBJ2-7; 11 bases are shared with TRBD1. Germline V gene lookup returns CDR1 SGDLS and CDR2 YYNGEE. The V and J ends lost 3 bases and 4 bases, in that order; junction bases with no gene match: 6. The CDR3 sequence is 15 residues long. The CDR3 nucleotides are TGTGCCAGCAGCGAAGGGACAGGGGGTCCATACGAGCAGTACTTC. Protein product: CASSEGTGGPYEQYF.

The chain combines TRBV5-1 with TRBJ1-3; no clear D. Between the trimmed V and J ends, which lost 0 bases and 0 bases, there was a span of 10 bases. Germline V gene data show CDR1 as SGHRS and CDR2 as YFSETQ. This CDR3 comprises 16 residues. CDR3 bases: TGCGCCAGCAGCTTGGAGGGAGTACCCTCTGGAAACACCATATATTTT. Its translation is CASSLEGVPSGNTIYF.

The rearrangement uses TRBV15 and TRBJ2-1; D unclear. The CDR3 contains 13 residues. The V gene's germline CDR1 is LNHNV and CDR2 YYDKDF (reference sequence). Trimming removed 2 bases at V and 16 bases at J, with 18 bases between. In nucleotides, the CDR3 is TGTGCCACCAGCAGACCCACACCGACGAAGGTATTCTTC. It codes for CATSRPTPTKVFF.

The gene calls are TRBV5-6 and TRBJ2-1; unclear D gene. The CDR3 has 14 residues. The V end lost 2 bases, the J end lost 3 bases, and 9 bases lay between the germline ends. CDR1 is SGHDT and CDR2 is YYEEEE in the germline V gene. CDR3 sequence (DNA): TGTGCCAGCAGCTTACCGGTGCGCTACAATGAGCAGTTCTTC. Translation gives CASSLPVRYNEQFF.

This chain joins TRBV7-8 and TRBJ1-3; D uncertain. The germline gives CDR1 SGHVS, CDR2 FQNEAQ. CDR3 size: 15 residues. The V end lost 5 bases, the J end lost 3 bases, and 14 bases lay between the germline ends. The CDR3 protein is CASSLSRADGNTIYF. As DNA, the CDR3 is TGTGCCAGCAGCCTGTCTCGGGCAGATGGAAACACCATATATTTT.

The V call is TRBV6-6, the J call TRBJ1-5; perhaps TRBD1 as D (6 bases). Germline assignment: CDR1 MNHNY and CDR2 SVGAGI (reference sequence). Trimming stripped 2 bases from V and 1 base from J, with 12 bases between. CDR3 size: 16 residues. Here the CDR3 DNA reads TGTGCCAGCAGTTACAGACAGGCATCCAGCAATCAGCCCCAGCATTTT. Its translation is CASSYRQASSNQPQHF.

The chain combines TRBV11-1 with TRBJ1-1; TRBD1 matches 10 bases. V lost 2 bases to trimming and J lost 5 bases; unmatched junction nucleotides: 11. CDR1 is SGHAT and CDR2 is FQDESV in the germline V gene (reference sequence). CDR3 size: 17 residues. In DNA form, the CDR3 reads TGTGCCAGCAGCTTATCTAGTAAACGGACAGGGGGAACTGAAGCTTTCTTT. Its translation is CASSLSSKRTGGTEAFF. The full variable domain, in which reference TRBV11-1 and TRBJ1-1 provide the parts outside the CDR3, is EAEVAQSPRYKITEKSQAVAFWCDPISGHATLYWYRQILGQGPELLVQFQDESVVDDSQLPKDRFSAERLKGVDSTLKIQPAELGDSAMYLCASSLSSKRTGGTEAFFGQGTRLTVV.

V and J are TRBV9 and TRBJ1-2, with D tentatively TRBD1 (6 bases). The V gene's germline CDR1 is SGDLS and CDR2 YYNGEE. The V end was cut by 0 bases, the J end by 4 bases, with 13 bases between. The CDR3 is 15 residues long. Here the CDR3 DNA reads TGTGCCAGCAGCGTAGTGGAAGGGGGGACCTATGGCTACACCTTC. Translated, it gives CASSVVEGGTYGYTF.

In this sample, this clone turned up a few times. The chain has TRBV4-3 and TRBJ2-2; D gene uncertain. The CDR3 sequence is 16 residues long. Between the trimmed V and J ends, which lost 1 base and 5 bases, there was a span of 14 bases. CDR1 LGHNA and CDR2 YSLEER come from the germline V gene. Here the CDR3 reads CASSQGIKRATGELFF. In DNA form, the CDR3 reads TGCGCCAGCAGCCAAGGAATAAAACGGGCGACCGGGGAGCTGTTTTTT.

This rearrangement joins TRBV25-1 to TRBJ1-3, with D unclear. The CDR3 extends over 12 amino acids. V lost 6 bases and J 4 bases, leaving 7 bases between the germline ends. Per germline, CDR1 MGHDK and CDR2 SYGVNS. The CDR3 region has the DNA TGTGCCAGCAGAAGTCGGGGAAACACCATATATTTT. This encodes CASRSRGNTIYF.

There are a few counts of this clone. This rearrangement joins TRBV7-2 to TRBJ1-4, with D hard to call. V gave up 1 base and J gave up 5 bases, with 8 bases separating them. The CDR3 runs to 14 residues. From germline, CDR1 is SGHTA and CDR2 FQGNSA. The CDR3 DNA follows: TGTGCCAGCAGCTTAGAACAGAGAAATGAAAAACTGTTTTTT. Amino acid sequence: CASSLEQRNEKLFF.

The gene calls are TRBV7-9 and TRBJ2-2; D may be TRBD1 or TRBD2 (6 bases each). Germline V gene sequence: CDR1 SEHNR, CDR2 FQNEAQ (reference sequence). The length of the CDR3 is 16 residues. The V gene lost 5 bases and the J gene lost 0 bases, with 13 bases spanning the gap. The CDR3 here is CASSATRGPNTGELFF. In nucleotides, the CDR3 is TGTGCCAGCAGCGCCACCCGGGGGCCGAACACCGGGGAGCTGTTTTTT. The full variable domain, in which reference TRBV7-9 and TRBJ2-2 provide the parts outside the CDR3, is DTGVSQNPRHKITKRGQNVTFRCDPISEHNRLYWYRQTLGQGPEFLTYFQNEAQLEKSRLLSDRFSAERPKGSFSTLEIQRTEQGDSAMYLCASSATRGPNTGELFFGEGSRLTVL.

V and J are TRBV7-9 and TRBJ2-7; TRBD1 is a possible D gene (6 bases). Deletions cut 1 base from V and 3 bases from J, with 10 bases between. This CDR3 spans 14 amino acids. Germline values: CDR1 SEHNR, CDR2 FQNEAQ (reference sequence). The CDR3 loop is CASSLEGGVYEQYF. CDR3 nucleotides: TGTGCCAGCAGCTTAGAAGGGGGAGTCTACGAGCAGTACTTC.

CDR3 protein: CASRGGPQPQHF. CDR3 sequence (DNA): TGTGCCAGCAGGGGAGGTCCTCAGCCCCAGCATTTT. J is TRBJ1-5 and V is TRBV28; D unresolved. The V end lost 6 bases, the J end lost 6 bases, and 9 bases lay between the germline ends. Germline V gene data show CDR1 as MDHEN and CDR2 as SYDVKM. The length of the CDR3 is 12 residues.

The chain joins TRBV5-6 to TRBJ1-5; possible D gene TRBD1, 5 bases. CDR3 length equals 14 residues. Trimming cost V 1 base and J 7 bases, with 12 bases left between them. Germline V gene data show CDR1 as SGHDT and CDR2 as YYEEEE. The CDR3 sequence: CASSLLSGPQPQHF. For the CDR3, the DNA is TGTGCCAGCAGCTTGCTTTCGGGACCGCAGCCCCAGCATTTT.

Worth noting for this clone: In the same sample, other DNA sequences code for this CDR3. The rearrangement links TRBV2 to TRBJ1-2; tentatively, D is TRBD1 (5 bases). The CDR3 totals 13 residues. V lost 4 bases and J lost 2, with 8 bases in between. Germline CDR1 SNHLY, CDR2 FYNNEI. The chain's CDR3 is CASSGGQNYGYTF. CDR3 nucleotides: TGTGCCAGCAGTGGAGGACAAAACTATGGCTACACCTTC. The full variable domain, rest sourced from reference TRBV2 and TRBJ1-2, is EPEVTQTPSHQVTQMGQEVILRCVPISNHLYFYWYRQILGQKVEFLVSFYNNEISEKSEIFDDQFSVERPDGSNFTLKIRSTKLEDSAMYFCASSGGQNYGYTFGSGTRLTVV.

This clone is medium-sized (0.01 to 0.1%) within its sample. J is TRBJ1-3 and V is TRBV10-3; no clear D. CDR3 length equals 13 residues. Germline V gene data show CDR1 as ENHRY and CDR2 as SYGVKD. Trimming stripped 6 bases from V and 1 base from J, with 7 bases between. The CDR3 is CAIRVTSGNTIYF. The CDR3 DNA sequence: TGTGCCATCAGAGTCACATCTGGAAACACCATATATTTT.

The chain uses TRBV18 and TRBJ1-5; D gene unclear. Trimming took off 6 bases at V and 5 bases at J, with 17 bases between the two ends. Germline V CDR1 and CDR2: KGHSH, LQKENI. The CDR3 runs to 15 residues. This chain's CDR3 is CASSPGPSKDQPQHF. CDR3 nucleotides: TGTGCCAGCTCGCCGGGTCCTAGTAAAGATCAGCCCCAGCATTTT.